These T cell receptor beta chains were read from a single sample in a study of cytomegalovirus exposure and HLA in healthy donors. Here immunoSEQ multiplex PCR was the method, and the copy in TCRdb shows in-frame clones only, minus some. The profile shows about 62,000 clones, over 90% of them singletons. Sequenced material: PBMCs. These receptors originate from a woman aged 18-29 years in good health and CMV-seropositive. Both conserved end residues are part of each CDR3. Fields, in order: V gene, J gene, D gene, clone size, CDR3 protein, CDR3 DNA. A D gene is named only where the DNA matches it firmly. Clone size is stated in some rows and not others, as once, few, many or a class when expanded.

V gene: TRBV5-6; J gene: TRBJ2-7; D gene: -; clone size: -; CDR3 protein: CASSQNVLTYEQYF; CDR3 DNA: TGTGCCAGCAGCCAGAACGTTCTCACCTACGAGCAGTACTTC
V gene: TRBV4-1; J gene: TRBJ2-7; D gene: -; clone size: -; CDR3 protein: CASSQDRAQWDEQYF; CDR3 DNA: TGCGCCAGCAGCCAAGACAGGGCCCAATGGGACGAGCAGTACTTC
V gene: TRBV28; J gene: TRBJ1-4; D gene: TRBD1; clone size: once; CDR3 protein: CASRKQGSGEKLFF; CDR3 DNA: TGTGCCAGCAGAAAACAGGGGTCAGGAGAAAAACTGTTTTTT
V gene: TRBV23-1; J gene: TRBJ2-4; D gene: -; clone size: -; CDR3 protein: CAWPRGRWYIQYF; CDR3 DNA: TGCGCCTGGCCCCGGGGTAGGTGGTACATTCAGTACTTC
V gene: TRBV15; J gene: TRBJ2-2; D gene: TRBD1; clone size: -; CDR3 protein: CATSGQGATGELFF; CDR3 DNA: TGTGCCACCTCGGGACAGGGGGCGACCGGGGAGCTGTTTTTT
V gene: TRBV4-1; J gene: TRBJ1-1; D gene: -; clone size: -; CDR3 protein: CASSQDNLGTEAFF; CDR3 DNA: TGCGCCAGCAGCCAAGACAATCTCGGCACTGAAGCTTTCTTT
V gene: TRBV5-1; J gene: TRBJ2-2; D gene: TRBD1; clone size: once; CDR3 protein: CASSLGQGNTGELFF; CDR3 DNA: TGCGCCAGCAGCTTGGGACAGGGGAACACCGGGGAGCTGTTTTTT
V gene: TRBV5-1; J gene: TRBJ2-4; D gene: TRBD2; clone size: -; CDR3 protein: CASSLVGGPLNIQYF; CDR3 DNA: TGCGCCAGCAGCTTGGTGGGAGGGCCTCTCAACATTCAGTACTTC
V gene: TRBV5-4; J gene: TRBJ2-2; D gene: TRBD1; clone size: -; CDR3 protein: CASSPGGGQGLTGELFF; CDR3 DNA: TGTGCCAGCAGCCCGGGGGGAGGACAGGGGCTTACCGGGGAGCTGTTTTTT
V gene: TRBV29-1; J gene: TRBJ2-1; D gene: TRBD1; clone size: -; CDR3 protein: CSVVYVTGGNNEQFF; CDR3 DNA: TGCAGCGTTGTCTACGTGACAGGGGGCAACAATGAGCAGTTCTTC
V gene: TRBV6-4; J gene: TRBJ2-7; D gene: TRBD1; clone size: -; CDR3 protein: CASSSTGDSYEQYF; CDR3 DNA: TGTGCCAGCAGTTCGACAGGGGACTCCTACGAGCAGTACTTC
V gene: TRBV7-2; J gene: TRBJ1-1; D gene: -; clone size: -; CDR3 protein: CASSLPPGTEAFF; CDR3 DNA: TGTGCCAGCAGCTTACCCCCGGGCACTGAAGCTTTCTTT
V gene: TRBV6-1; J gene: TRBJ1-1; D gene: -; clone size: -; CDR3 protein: CASKQGYTEAFF; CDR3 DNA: TGTGCCAGCAAACAGGGTTACACTGAAGCTTTCTTT
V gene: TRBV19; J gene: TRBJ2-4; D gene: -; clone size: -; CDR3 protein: CASSSGITGVAKNIQYF; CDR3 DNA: TGTGCCAGTAGTTCCGGAATCACAGGAGTAGCCAAAAACATTCAGTACTTC
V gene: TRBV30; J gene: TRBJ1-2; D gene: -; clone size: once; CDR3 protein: CAWSVDNYYGYTF; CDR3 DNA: TGTGCCTGGAGTGTCGACAACTACTATGGCTACACCTTC
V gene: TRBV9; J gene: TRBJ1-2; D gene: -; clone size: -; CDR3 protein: CASSVDMWGSQNYGYTF; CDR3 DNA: TGTGCCAGCAGCGTAGATATGTGGGGCAGCCAAAACTATGGCTACACCTTC
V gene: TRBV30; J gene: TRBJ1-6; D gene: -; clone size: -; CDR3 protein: CAWSSGVPGGTHF; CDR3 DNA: TGTGCCTGGAGTAGCGGGGTCCCGGGTGGGACCCACTTT
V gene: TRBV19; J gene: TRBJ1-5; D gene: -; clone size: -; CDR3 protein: CASSVQDLRPQHF; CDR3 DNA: TGTGCCAGTAGCGTTCAAGACTTGAGGCCCCAGCATTTT
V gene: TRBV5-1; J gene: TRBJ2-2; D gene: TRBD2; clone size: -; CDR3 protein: CASRYSGINTGELFF; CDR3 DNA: TGCGCCAGCAGGTATAGCGGGATAAACACCGGGGAGCTGTTTTTT
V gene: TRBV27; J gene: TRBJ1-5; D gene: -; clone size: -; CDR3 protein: CASSTTDLGPQHF; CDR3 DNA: TGTGCCAGCAGTACAACCGATCTTGGGCCCCAGCATTTT
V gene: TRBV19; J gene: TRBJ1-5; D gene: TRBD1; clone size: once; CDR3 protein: CASSPSGTGLTTQHF; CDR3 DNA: TGTGCCAGTAGTCCATCCGGGACAGGCTTAACGACCCAGCATTTT
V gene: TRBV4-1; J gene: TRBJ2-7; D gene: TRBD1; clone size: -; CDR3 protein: CASSRIGTVRYEQYF; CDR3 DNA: TGCGCCAGCAGCCGCATCGGGACAGTGAGGTACGAGCAGTACTTC
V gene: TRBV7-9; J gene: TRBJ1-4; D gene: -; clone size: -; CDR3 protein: CASSLSTPDATNEKLFF; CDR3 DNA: TGTGCCAGCAGCTTATCCACACCCGATGCAACTAATGAAAAACTGTTTTTT
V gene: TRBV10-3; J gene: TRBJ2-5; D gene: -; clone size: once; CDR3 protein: CAISPPSGETQYF; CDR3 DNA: TGTGCCATCAGTCCCCCCTCAGGGGAGACCCAGTACTTC
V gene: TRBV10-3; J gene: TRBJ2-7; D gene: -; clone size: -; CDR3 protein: CAISESSPEQYF; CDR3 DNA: TGTGCCATCAGTGAGTCGAGCCCCGAGCAGTACTTC
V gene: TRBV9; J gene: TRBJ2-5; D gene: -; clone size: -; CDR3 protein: CASSVGTGVYETQYF; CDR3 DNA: TGTGCCAGCAGCGTTGGAACGGGAGTATATGAGACCCAGTACTTC
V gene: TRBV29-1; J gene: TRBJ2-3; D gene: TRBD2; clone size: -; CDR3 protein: CSVLGLAGGDGDTQYF; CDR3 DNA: TGCAGCGTTCTCGGACTAGCGGGAGGAGATGGAGATACGCAGTATTTT
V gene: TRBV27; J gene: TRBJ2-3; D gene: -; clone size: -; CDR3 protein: CASSLSGGRESADTQYF; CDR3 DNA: TGTGCCAGCAGTTTATCCGGGGGGCGAGAGTCGGCAGATACGCAGTATTTT
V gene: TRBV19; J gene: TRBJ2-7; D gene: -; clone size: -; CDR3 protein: CASSTGLLREQYF; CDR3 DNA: TGTGCCAGTAGTACGGGACTTCTCAGGGAGCAGTACTTC
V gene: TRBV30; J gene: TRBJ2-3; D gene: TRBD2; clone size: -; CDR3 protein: CAWSGGLAVTDTQYF; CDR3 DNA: TGTGCCTGGAGTGGGGGACTAGCGGTCACAGATACGCAGTATTTT
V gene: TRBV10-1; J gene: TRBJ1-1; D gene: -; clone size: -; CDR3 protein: CASSDWTPRGAFF; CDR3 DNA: TGCGCCAGCAGTGACTGGACCCCTCGGGGAGCTTTCTTT
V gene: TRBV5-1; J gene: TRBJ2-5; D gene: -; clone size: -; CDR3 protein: CASSLGSQSRGLQETQYF; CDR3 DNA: TGCGCCAGCAGCTTGGGTTCCCAATCTAGGGGCCTCCAAGAGACCCAGTACTTC
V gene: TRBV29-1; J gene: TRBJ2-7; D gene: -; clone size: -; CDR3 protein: CSVREQNYEQYF; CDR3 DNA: TGCAGCGTACGGGAGCAAAATTACGAGCAGTACTTC
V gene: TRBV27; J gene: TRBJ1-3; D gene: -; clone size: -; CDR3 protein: CASSLSWGDSGNTIYF; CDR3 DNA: TGTGCCAGCAGTTTATCTTGGGGGGATTCTGGAAACACCATATATTTT
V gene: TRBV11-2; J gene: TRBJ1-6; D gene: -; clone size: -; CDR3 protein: CASSLRSTYNSPLHF; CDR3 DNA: TGTGCCAGCAGCCTAAGGAGTACCTATAATTCACCCCTCCACTTT
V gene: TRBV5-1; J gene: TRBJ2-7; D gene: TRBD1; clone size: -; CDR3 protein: CASSLPGTGVDEQYF; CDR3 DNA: TGCGCCAGCAGCTTGCCCGGGACAGGGGTTGACGAGCAGTACTTC
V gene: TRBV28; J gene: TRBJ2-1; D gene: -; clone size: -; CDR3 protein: CASSFGLNSYNEQFF; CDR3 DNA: TGTGCCAGCAGTTTCGGACTGAACTCCTACAATGAGCAGTTCTTC
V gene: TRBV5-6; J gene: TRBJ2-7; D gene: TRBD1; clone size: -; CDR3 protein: CASSLGTGNYEQYF; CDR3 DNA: TGTGCCAGCAGCTTGGGGACAGGGAACTACGAGCAGTACTTC
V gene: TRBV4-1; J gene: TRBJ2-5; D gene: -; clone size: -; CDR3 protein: CASSLFFPHLGGQKTQYF; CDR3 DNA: TGCGCCAGCAGCCTATTTTTTCCCCATTTGGGGGGGCAAAAGACCCAGTACTTC
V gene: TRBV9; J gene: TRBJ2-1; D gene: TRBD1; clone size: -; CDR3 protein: CASSAGQGAGEQFF; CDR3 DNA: TGTGCCAGCAGCGCCGGACAGGGGGCGGGAGAGCAGTTCTTC
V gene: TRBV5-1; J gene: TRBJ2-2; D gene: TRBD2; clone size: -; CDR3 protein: CASSFSGRNKGELFF; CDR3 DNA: TGCGCCAGCAGCTTCAGCGGGAGGAATAAGGGGGAGCTGTTTTTT
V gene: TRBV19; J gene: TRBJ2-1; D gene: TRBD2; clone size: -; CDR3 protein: CASRGLAGDYEQFF; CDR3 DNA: TGTGCCAGTAGAGGTCTAGCGGGGGACTATGAGCAGTTCTTC
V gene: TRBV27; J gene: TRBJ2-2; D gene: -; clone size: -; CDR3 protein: CASSLRPLRGTGELFF; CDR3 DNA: TGTGCCAGCAGTTTAAGGCCCCTGCGGGGCACCGGGGAGCTGTTTTTT
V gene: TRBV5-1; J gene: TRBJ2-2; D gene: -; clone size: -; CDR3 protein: CASSDTGNTGELFF; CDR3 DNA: TGCGCCAGCAGCGATACAGGGAACACCGGGGAGCTGTTTTTT
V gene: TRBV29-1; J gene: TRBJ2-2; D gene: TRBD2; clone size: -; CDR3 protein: CSVEGLAGPTGELFF; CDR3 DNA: TGCAGCGTCGAAGGACTAGCGGGTCCCACCGGGGAGCTGTTTTTT
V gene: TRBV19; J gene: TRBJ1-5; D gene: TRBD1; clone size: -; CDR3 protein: CASRDRAKNQPQHF; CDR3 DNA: TGTGCCAGTAGGGACAGGGCCAAAAATCAGCCCCAGCATTTT
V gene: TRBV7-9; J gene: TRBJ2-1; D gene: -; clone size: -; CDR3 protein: CASSLERAAYNEQFF; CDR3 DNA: TGTGCCAGCAGCTTAGAGCGGGCAGCCTACAATGAGCAGTTCTTC
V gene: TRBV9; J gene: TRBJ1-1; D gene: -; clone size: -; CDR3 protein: CASSVAGNTEAFF; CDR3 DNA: TGTGCCAGCAGCGTAGCGGGGAACACTGAAGCTTTCTTT
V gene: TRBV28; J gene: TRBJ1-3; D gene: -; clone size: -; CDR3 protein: CASSFSTYSGNTIYF; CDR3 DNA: TGTGCCAGCAGTTTCTCCACATACTCTGGAAACACCATATATTTT
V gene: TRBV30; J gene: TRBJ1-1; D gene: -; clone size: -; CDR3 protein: CAWSRRQGSGSTEAFF; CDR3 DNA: TGTGCCTGGAGTCGACGCCAGGGATCGGGTAGCACTGAAGCTTTCTTT
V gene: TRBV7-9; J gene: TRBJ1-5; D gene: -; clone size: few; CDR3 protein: CASSPSSGQPQHF; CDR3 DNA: TGTGCCAGCAGCCCCTCATCCGGGCAGCCCCAGCATTTT
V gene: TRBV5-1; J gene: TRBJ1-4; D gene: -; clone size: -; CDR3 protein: CASSGPHNEKLFF; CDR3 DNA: TGCGCCAGCAGCGGGCCACATAATGAAAAACTGTTTTTT
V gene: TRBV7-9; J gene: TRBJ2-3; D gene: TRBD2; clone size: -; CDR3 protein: CASSLGASGTADTQYF; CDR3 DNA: TGTGCCAGCAGCTTAGGGGCTAGCGGGACGGCAGATACGCAGTATTTT
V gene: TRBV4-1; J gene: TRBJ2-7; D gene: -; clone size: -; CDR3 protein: CASSHKQGDYEQYF; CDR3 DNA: TGCGCCAGCAGCCATAAACAGGGAGACTACGAGCAGTACTTC
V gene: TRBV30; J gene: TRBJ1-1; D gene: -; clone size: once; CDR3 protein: CAWSVTGGTEAFF; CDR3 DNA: TGTGCCTGGAGTGTAACGGGGGGCACTGAAGCTTTCTTT
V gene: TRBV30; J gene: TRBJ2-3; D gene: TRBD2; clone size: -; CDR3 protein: CAWSMGKLAATDTQYF; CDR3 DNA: TGTGCCTGGAGTATGGGGAAACTAGCGGCCACAGATACGCAGTATTTT
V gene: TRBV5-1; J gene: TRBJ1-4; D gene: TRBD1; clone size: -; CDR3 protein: CASSPGQDNEKLFF; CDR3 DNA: TGCGCCAGCAGCCCGGGACAGGATAATGAAAAACTGTTTTTT